The T cell receptor (beta chain) described here comes from a study of blood T cell repertoires in COVID-19. Whole-study context: The cDNA or gDNA used as material had been derived from T cells, B-cell-depleted T cells, or PBMCs.

The CDR3 sequence is 15 residues long. With 8 bases removed from V and 0 bases from J, the gap between germline ends came to 14 bases. Germline V lookup: CDR1 SNHLY, CDR2 FYNNEI. Profiling relied on immunoSEQ multiplex PCR, and the TCRdb table lists in-frame clones only, not all of them. The sample yields around 140,000 clones, 76% seen once. The sequenced sample consisted of peripheral blood. V usage is TRBV2 and J usage is TRBJ2-1; D unresolved. The origin of this receptor is a woman at least 80 years old with active or convalescent COVID-19. In DNA, the CDR3 is TGTGCCAGCCAATCAAGAGAGAGCTCCTACAATGAGCAGTTCTTC. This codes for CASQSRESSYNEQFF.